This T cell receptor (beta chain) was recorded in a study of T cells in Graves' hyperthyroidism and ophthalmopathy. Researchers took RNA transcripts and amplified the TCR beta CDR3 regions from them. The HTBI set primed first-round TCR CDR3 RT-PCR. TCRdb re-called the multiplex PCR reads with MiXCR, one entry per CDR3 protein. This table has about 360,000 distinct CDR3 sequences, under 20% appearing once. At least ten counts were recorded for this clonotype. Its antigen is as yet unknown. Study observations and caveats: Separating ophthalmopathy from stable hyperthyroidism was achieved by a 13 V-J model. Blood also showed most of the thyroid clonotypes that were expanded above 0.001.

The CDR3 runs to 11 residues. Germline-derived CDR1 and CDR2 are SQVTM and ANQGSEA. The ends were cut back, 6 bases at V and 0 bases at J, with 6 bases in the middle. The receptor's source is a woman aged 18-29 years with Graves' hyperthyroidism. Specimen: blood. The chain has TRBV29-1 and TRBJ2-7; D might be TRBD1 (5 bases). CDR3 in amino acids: CSVRGSYEQYF. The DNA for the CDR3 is TGCAGCGTAAGGGGCTCCTACGAGCAGTACTTC.